This T cell receptor (beta chain) stems from a study of T-cell memory formation after mild COVID-19. CDR3 length equals 15 residues. The germline gives CDR1 KGHDR, CDR2 SFDVKD. Trimming at V came to 0 bases and at J to 10 bases, leaving 7 bases not matched to a gene. Study outcomes and limitations: Contracting CD8+ clones were enriched in EMRA, CD4+ mainly in CM and EM. Day 37-peaking second-wave clones had unconfirmed SARS-CoV-2 specificity.

This clonotype has at least ten counts. Its antigen is currently unknown. The TCR alpha and TCR beta cDNA libraries, bearing sample barcodes and UMIs, were generated by 5'RACE using constant-segment primers. TCRdb fed the 5' RACE reads into MiXCR, producing one record per CDR3 protein. Among roughly 560,000 distinct CDR3 sequences listed, around 21% were seen once. The receptor comes from an adult woman who had mild COVID-19 (a few samples of this study predate the infection). Cell type and time point are not known. Material for sequencing was PBMCs or a T cell subset sorted from them (not recorded which). The V call is TRBV24-1, the J call TRBJ2-1, with 8 positions matching TRBD1. DNA of the CDR3: TGTGCCACCAGTGATTTGGGACAGGGCAACGAGGAGCAGTTCTTC. Amino acids: CATSDLGQGNEEQFF.